Presented here are 20 T cell receptor beta chains from one specimen sequenced in a study of shared clonotypes between healthy human individuals. Data came from immunoSEQ multiplex PCR; TCRdb stores just in-frame clones and leaves some out. The sample includes some 580,000 clones, 97% of them seen just once. The sequenced material came from naive CD4+ T cells sorted from blood. The sample's subset: CD45RA+ positively selected. These receptors originate from a woman in her twenties or thirties in good health.

The sample holds a few counts of this clone. CDR3 residues: CASSLGISNQPQHF. CDR3 DNA: TGTGCCAGCAGCTTAGGGATTAGCAATCAGCCCCAGCATTTT. The rearrangement uses TRBV7-2 and TRBJ1-5; D not resolved. CDR3 length equals 14 residues. In germline, CDR1 is SGHTA, CDR2 FQGNSA. Trimming stripped 1 base from V and 0 bases from J, with 4 bases between.

The CDR3 loop is CASSFFFGSASFYEQYF. CDR3 nucleotide sequence: TGTGCCAGCAGCTTCTTTTTCGGCTCGGCCAGCTTCTACGAGCAGTACTTC. The gene calls are TRBV7-9 and TRBJ2-7; D is unresolved. Germline V gives CDR1 SEHNR, CDR2 FQNEAQ (reference sequence). The V gene lost 3 bases and the J gene lost 3 bases, with 21 bases spanning the gap. The CDR3 is made up of 17 amino acids. Full variable domain (outside the CDR3, taken from reference TRBV7-9 and TRBJ2-7): DTGVSQNPRHKITKRGQNVTFRCDPISEHNRLYWYRQTLGQGPEFLTYFQNEAQLEKSRLLSDRFSAERPKGSFSTLEIQRTEQGDSAMYLCASSFFFGSASFYEQYFGPGTRLTVT.

V gene TRBV4-1 combines with J gene TRBJ1-2; perhaps TRBD1 as D (5 bases). CDR1 is MGHRA, CDR2 YSYEKL, per germline. V dropped 0 bases and J dropped 4 bases, with 21 bases sitting between them. The CDR3 has 18 residues. CDR3 amino acids: CASSQEVSDISLGYGYTF. CDR3 coding DNA: TGCGCCAGCAGCCAAGAAGTATCGGACATCTCCCTGGGCTATGGCTACACCTTC.

As concerns this clone: This sample also contains other DNA sequences that code for the same CDR3. The V and J genes are TRBV28 and TRBJ2-3; D perhaps matches TRBD2 (6 bases). The CDR3 is 13 amino acids. V lost 3 bases and J lost 4, with 8 bases in between. Germline V lookup: CDR1 MDHEN, CDR2 SYDVKM. As DNA, the CDR3 is TGTGCCAGCAGTTTGCCGGGGGCAGATACGCAGTATTTT. Translation: CASSLPGADTQYF.

Worth noting for this clone: Additional DNA sequences in this sample encode the identical CDR3. The chain uses TRBV28 and TRBJ1-5; tentatively, D is TRBD1 (5 bases). Germline V lookup: CDR1 MDHEN, CDR2 SYDVKM. V dropped 6 bases and J dropped 4 bases, with 10 bases sitting between them. CDR3 length equals 13 residues. CDR3 nucleotide sequence: TGTGCCAGCAGCCGGGACGGGAATCAGCCCCAGCATTTT. Translating gives CASSRDGNQPQHF.

The rearrangement uses TRBV28 and TRBJ1-1; D ambiguous. The CDR3 is 19 residues long. Between the trimmed V and J ends, which lost 4 bases and 2 bases, there was a span of 26 bases. Germline V CDR1 and CDR2: MDHEN, SYDVKM. The DNA of the CDR3 is TGTGCCAGCAGTTCCTTCCTAGGGCCTCAACAGCTATCAAACACTGAAGCTTTCTTT. The encoded protein is CASSSFLGPQQLSNTEAFF.

This clone has only one observation. The chain joins TRBV2 to TRBJ2-5; unclear D gene. Looked up from germline, CDR1 is SNHLY and CDR2 is FYNNEI. The CDR3 length is 13 residues. V lost 2 bases, J lost 5 bases, and 9 bases lay in between. The CDR3 sequence is CASSEQGYETQYF. The CDR3 region has the DNA TGTGCCAGCAGTGAACAAGGGTACGAGACCCAGTACTTC. Looking up the rest from reference TRBV2 and TRBJ2-5 gives the full variable domain: EPEVTQTPSHQVTQMGQEVILRCVPISNHLYFYWYRQILGQKVEFLVSFYNNEISEKSEIFDDQFSVERPDGSNFTLKIRSTKLEDSAMYFCASSEQGYETQYFGPGTRLLVL.

V is TRBV5-1 and J is TRBJ2-7; the D gene could be TRBD1 or TRBD2 (5 bases each). Germline CDR1 SGHRS, CDR2 YFSETQ. The CDR3 is 14 amino acids. Between the trimmed V and J ends, which lost 0 bases and 12 bases, there was a span of 19 bases. The CDR3 region is CASSLAGAGPNPYF. The CDR3 DNA sequence: TGCGCCAGCAGCTTGGCCGGGGCCGGGCCAAACCCGTACTTC.

The rearrangement uses TRBV11-2 and TRBJ2-1; D is perhaps TRBD2 (5 bases). V shed 3 bases and J shed 4 bases, with 19 bases lying between them. The CDR3 consists of 17 residues. Per the germline V gene, CDR1 is SGHAT and CDR2 is FQNNGV. This CDR3 reads CASSLRPGKLEYNEQFF. CDR3 in DNA: TGTGCCAGCAGCTTGAGGCCCGGGAAATTAGAATACAATGAGCAGTTCTTC.

The chain couples TRBV28 to TRBJ2-1; D uncertain. Germline CDR1 MDHEN, CDR2 SYDVKM. V was shortened by 7 bases and J by 0 bases, with 10 bases between the two germline ends. CDR3 size: 14 residues. The CDR3 DNA reads as TGTGCCAGCAATCGACAATACTCCTACAATGAGCAGTTCTTC. Its translation: CASNRQYSYNEQFF.

This chain links TRBV28 with TRBJ1-5; D is perhaps TRBD1 (6 bases). Trimming removed 1 base at V and 3 bases at J, with 10 bases between. CDR1 is MDHEN and CDR2 is SYDVKM in the germline V gene. The length of the CDR3 is 15 residues. The CDR3 sequence: CASSLYRALNQPQHF. The CDR3 DNA follows: TGTGCCAGCAGTTTATACAGGGCCCTCAATCAGCCCCAGCATTTT. The entire variable domain, with the rest obtained from reference TRBV28 and TRBJ1-5, is as follows: DVKVTQSSRYLVKRTGEKVFLECVQDMDHENMFWYRQDPGLGLRLIYFSYDVKMKEKGDIPEGYSVSREKKERFSLILESASTNQTSMYLCASSLYRALNQPQHFGDGTRLSIL.

V and J are TRBV2 and TRBJ2-7; D call uncertain. The CDR3 extends over 11 amino acids. V was clipped by 5 bases and J by 3 bases, with 5 bases between them. CDR1 is SNHLY and CDR2 is FYNNEI in the germline V gene. This CDR3 is CASSTNYEQYF. CDR3 nucleotide sequence: TGTGCCAGCAGTACCAACTACGAGCAGTACTTC.

This sequence joins TRBV6-1 and TRBJ2-7, with TRBD1 matching over 7 bases. V lost 7 bases to trimming and J lost 0 bases; unmatched junction nucleotides: 6. In germline, CDR1 is MNHNS, CDR2 SASEGT. The CDR3 extends over 14 amino acids. The CDR3 DNA reads as TGTGCCAGCACTGGGACAGCGAGCTCCTACGAGCAGTACTTC. Protein sequence: CASTGTASSYEQYF.

The chain uses TRBV6-1 and TRBJ2-7; D might be TRBD2 (6 bases). Germline V gene sequence: CDR1 MNHNS, CDR2 SASEGT. With 8 bases removed from V and 4 bases from J, the gap between germline ends came to 12 bases. This CDR3 has 12 amino acids. The CDR3 DNA is TGTGCCAGCCACCAGCGGGCATACGAGCAGTACTTC. Translating gives CASHQRAYEQYF.

This rearrangement joins TRBV28 to TRBJ2-5, with TRBD2 matching over 9 bases. The CDR3 length is 15 residues. Germline V CDR1 and CDR2: MDHEN, SYDVKM. Trimming took 2 bases from V and 1 from J; bases not matched to a gene: 2. CDR3 sequence: CASSLGTSTQETQYF. CDR3 DNA: TGTGCCAGCAGTTTAGGGACTAGCACCCAAGAGACCCAGTACTTC.

The V gene is TRBV5-1, the J gene TRBJ2-3; 9 bases are shared with TRBD1. The junction had 16 bases not matched to a gene; V was cut back by 4 bases and J by 4 bases. Germline assignment: CDR1 SGHRS and CDR2 YFSETQ. The CDR3 sequence is 18 residues long. CDR3: CASSRRGGQGVGADTQYF. The CDR3 nucleotides read TGCGCCAGCAGCCGCCGCGGGGGACAGGGTGTGGGCGCAGATACGCAGTATTTT.

The CDR3, as DNA: TGCGCCAGCAGCCGGGACAGCTTGAACACTGAAGCTTTCTTT. Translation gives CASSRDSLNTEAFF. V usage is TRBV5-1 and J usage is TRBJ1-1; TRBD1 agrees at 7 bases. Germline CDR1 and CDR2: SGHRS and YFSETQ. The CDR3 loop spans 14 amino acids. After removal of 4 bases from V and 0 bases from J, the junction contained 3 bases not matched to a gene. Combining the CDR3 with reference TRBV5-1 and TRBJ1-1 gives the whole variable domain KAGVTQTPRYLIKTRGQQVTLSCSPISGHRSVSWYQQTPGQGLQFLFEYFSETQRNKGNFPGRFSGRQFSNSRSEMNVSTLELGDSALYLCASSRDSLNTEAFFGQGTRLTVV.

This chain uses TRBV7-6 with TRBJ2-1, with 11 bases lining up with TRBD2. Germline V gives CDR1 SGHVS, CDR2 FNYEAQ. Unmatched junction bases numbered 5, after V lost 0 bases and J lost 4 bases. The CDR3 has 17 residues. In DNA, the CDR3 is TGTGCCAGCAGCTTAGCCCCCAGGACTAGCGGGTACAATGAGCAGTTCTTC. It is translated as CASSLAPRTSGYNEQFF.

The chain has TRBV5-1 and TRBJ2-3, with D possibly being TRBD1 (5 bases). V was shortened by 3 bases and J by 0 bases, with 14 bases between the two germline ends. The CDR3 extends over 16 amino acids. CDR1 and CDR2 (germline): SGHRS, YFSETQ. The CDR3 nucleotides read TGCGCCAGCAGCTGGGGCCGTTCCTCTAGCACAGATACGCAGTATTTT. Its translation is CASSWGRSSSTDTQYF.

V usage is TRBV4-1 and J usage is TRBJ2-1; D is possibly TRBD1 (5 bases). The length of the CDR3 is 17 residues. V lost 0 bases to trimming and J lost 2 bases, with 14 bases between them. Germline loops: CDR1 MGHRA, CDR2 YSYEKL. The CDR3 here is CASSQDGWGGTYNEQFF. For the CDR3, the DNA is TGCGCCAGCAGCCAAGATGGGTGGGGCGGTACCTACAATGAGCAGTTCTTC.